The T cell receptor (beta chain) under discussion was sequenced for a study of cytomegalovirus exposure and HLA in healthy donors (dated by TCRdb to about 2017). Regarding the study in general: In an earlier analysis of around 540 of the donors, about 260 Gb of sequence data and 120 million or so unique TCR beta sequences from about 190 million T cells were reported. Around 330 gigabases of sequencing data and around 90 million unique TCR sequences made up an early release that covered under 750 HLA-typed donors. Of the 350 to 450 genotyped donors, 81% were placed in the genetic ancestry cluster associated with self-reported Caucasian donors. The study aimed to test whether cataloging public T cell receptors could reveal signatures of past pathogen exposure. The study profiled the T cell repertoires of around 700 subjects by immunosequencing and related them to cytomegalovirus serostatus. A separate validation cohort of about 110 different subjects was used in addition to the 666-subject first cohort. To predict cytomegalovirus infection status, the study combined high-throughput TCR immunosequencing, statistical association of individual TCRs with disease status, and machine learning. A later analysis re-examined previously published TCR beta repertoires from more than 550 donors and added high-resolution HLA genotyping to investigate patterns of TCR occurrence. The later analysis used no new phenotypic data to find candidate immune exposures, relying instead on TCR beta sequences and their occurrence across donors. An earlier analysis of 500 to 650 of the donors applied high-throughput TCR beta sequencing to assess whether each TCR beta V gene segment acted as functional or pseudogenic. Alongside the repertoire data, information on donor age, sex, ethnicity and CMV serostatus was compiled. A later genetic analysis took genome-wide SNP genotypes for about three fifths of the 666 donors and used that subset as a discovery cohort. Every repertoire in the discovery cohort had been generated on one and the same sequencing platform. HLA typing included class I and class II loci at four-digit resolution. The number of donors typed differed by locus, with roughly 629-640 for A, B, C, DRB1 and DQB1, 522 for DQA1, 606 for DPA1, and 400 to 490 for DPB1. Roughly 5 DR-DQ haplotypes were handled as single units for association and clustering because linkage in the cohort was strong. Among about 390 genotyped donors of the cohort, an average of 235,054 unique TCR beta nucleotide sequences were sequenced per donor, 15% to 20% of them non-productive. Study-wide conclusions, independent of this receptor: A later analysis found that most CMV-associated TCR beta chains appeared HLA-restricted, with HLA associations seemingly driven largely by CMV exposure. In an earlier analysis of more than 500 of the donors, most TCR beta V segments appeared in productive rearrangements about 87% or about 30% of the time, broadly matching IMGT annotations. A later analysis found that HLA-associated TCR beta chains were more clonally expanded and had lower generation probabilities than equally common non-associated chains. A total of 150 to 200 TCR beta chains were listed by the study as associated with cytomegalovirus. Correlated functional status among segregating V segments might reflect linkage disequilibrium, but an unknown experimental factor could not be ruled out. For the cohort, immune exposure information was limited to CMV serostatus. A cluster of highly shared sequence variants was judged likely to represent a technical artifact of the sequencing pipeline. A few of the identified cytomegalovirus-associated TCR beta chains were confirmed in vitro to be specific for cytomegalovirus antigens. HLA typing was unavailable for some donors at each locus, so association tests used only the typed subset. Roughly uniform sequencing depth across donors was assumed in presence/absence analyses, although this assumption may not hold. Because counts were too low, seventeen rarely observed V segments, including chromosome 9 orphons, were excluded from the earlier analysis of several hundred of the donors. When HLA alleles, especially DR and DQ, strongly co-occurred, TCR associations were difficult to assign to individual alleles. In this cohort, only TCR beta chains were sequenced, and detectable features were limited by the absence of alpha or paired-chain data. According to a later genetic analysis, donors in an Asian-associated ancestry cluster had fewer N-insertions in productive TCRs than the approximately 690-donor mean. In a later genetic analysis, a missense DCLRE1C variant was associated with V-gene and J-gene trimming of TCR beta chains, and the association was replicated in an independent cohort. Several of the top co-occurrence clusters appeared to be linked to parvovirus B19, influenza, CMV and Epstein-Barr virus, according to a later analysis. The classifier was reported to diagnose cytomegalovirus status with high specificity and sensitivity in both the original and validation cohorts. Most TCR sequences were observed very rarely across donors, whereas some public TCRs were present in many individuals. It was suggested by the authors that the approach could potentially be generalized to other disease states and immunological phenotypes. A later analysis found that TCR association rates varied across HLA loci, with DRB1 alleles showing the most associated TCRs and HLA-C alleles the fewest. Some IMGT-functional V segments, including TRBV6-2 and TRBV6-3, could not be told apart with the 87-base-pair reads, so those segments were excluded. In a later analysis, around 15,000 TCR beta sequences were associated with specific HLA alleles at a false discovery rate of 0.05. A further reported finding was that TCR beta sequences accurately predicted the HLA-A and HLA-B alleles for most subjects in the first cohort.

In total, 666 healthy bone marrow donors made up the cohort. At the time of sampling, all cohort members were nominally healthy, though unrecorded immune exposures were likely present. The donor tested CMV seropositive, placing the donor among the 289 seropositive members of the cohort. Each donor provided a peripheral blood sample, and peripheral blood mononuclear cells were used for TCR beta sequencing. Genomic DNA extraction from the blood cell samples was performed with the Qiagen DNeasy Blood Extraction Kit. The CDR3 spans 15 residues, from the cysteine through the phenylalanine. Solely the CDR3 DNA is kept, with 45 bases framed from the first base. CDR1 and CDR2 were assigned from the germline V gene as KGHSH and LQKENI. At the junction V is shortened by 2 bases and J by 0 bases; bases outside the gene matches: 1. The library was prepared using the immunoSEQ multiplex PCR assay. For the multiplex PCR, a mixture combining 60 forward primers for TCR Vbeta segments and 13 reverse primers for TCR Jbeta segments was used. Amplification of the CDR3 region of rearranged TCR beta genes was performed with a multiplex PCR assay on genomic DNA. Amplified TCR beta libraries were sequenced as 87-base-pair reads on the Illumina HiSeq System. Under the source paper's analysis protocol: In a later analysis, some 80 million unique TCR beta chains were counted across the approximately 670 repertoires, and roughly 11 million of these chains were shared by at least two donors. Raw reads were error-corrected and collapsed into unique sequences by a nearest-neighbor algorithm in which closely related sequences were merged to remove PCR and sequencing errors. CDR3 sequences were aligned to IMGT reference sequences to assign V, D and J gene segments. For a sequence to be retained, a match of at least six nucleotides was required to both a V gene segment and a J gene segment. A rearrangement was called productive if the CDR3 had no stop codons and remained in frame with V and J, and every other rearrangement was called non-productive. Following IMGT convention, CDR3 was defined as the stretch from the second conserved V-encoded cysteine up to the conserved J-encoded phenylalanine. The earlier analysis of a few hundred of the donors excluded any sequence lacking an unambiguous match to a single V gene segment. An earlier analysis of 587 of the donors classified V segments as functional when productive rearrangements were above 56.7% and as segregating when the standard deviation between donors was above 5%. A statistical classification framework was developed to diagnose cytomegalovirus status using the catalog of TCR beta chain sequences. In a later analysis, V and J genes were assigned by comparing TCR nucleotide sequences against IMGT/GENE-DB human TR gene sequences. Using the TCRdist pipeline, a later analysis assigned CDR3 sequences along with most-parsimonious VDJ recombination scenarios. In a later analysis, each TCR beta chain was defined by its CDR3 amino acid sequence together with its V-gene family, and reads lacking a unique V-gene family were excluded. To address suspected cross-contamination and a sequencing artifact, a later analysis removed 592 highly shared, low-generation-probability nucleotide sequences. In a later analysis, a clonal expansion index for each public chain was calculated from normalized within-repertoire ranks of inferred template counts. Generation probabilities in a later analysis came from a VDJ recombination model fitted to out-of-frame rearrangements, and those results were checked against IGoR. Hypergeometric tests were used in a later analysis to score TCR-TCR, TCR-HLA and TCR-CMV co-occurrence, with a repertoire-size bias correction applied to the TCR pairs. To estimate false discovery rates, a later analysis permuted the HLA or CMV assignments 20 times. In a later analysis, co-occurring TCRs were grouped using DBSCAN, and TCRdist sequence similarity was added for clustering within HLA-allele-positive subsets. Repertoires with fewer than 30,000 or more than 120,000 public chains were left out of co-occurrence clustering, as were about five repertoires with anomalous nucleotide sharing. Here the immuneACCESS table is served through TCRdb, limited to in-frame sequences with V and J called. Missing clones are a known gap in these copies; in checked studies unresolved V genes cover under half, and the rest lacks a known reason. V, J and clone size were drawn from that table, and D and trimming were deduced from the DNA. A total of 200,000 or so clones appear in this sample, roughly 80% of them only once. 4.5% to 7.5% of the sample rests with the top ten.

Regarding this clone: The target of this receptor is not known. Base quality data are lacking; no much larger clone is found one base away.

Input material: PBMCs. The sequence is built from TRBV18 and TRBJ2-7, and TRBD2 aligns with 10 junction nucleotides. The TCR comes from a woman in her twenties or thirties in good health and CMV-seropositive. In nucleotides, the sequence is TGTGCCAGCTCACCATCTAGCGGGAGCTCCTACGAGCAGTACTTC. This is translated as CASSPSSGSSYEQYF.